The entry below gives a single TCR beta chain sequence along with its context. This entry belongs to a study of OX40 agonist ivuxolimab in advanced cancers. Trimming cost V 1 base and J 5 bases; bases outside gene matches: 8. This CDR3 has 17 residues. CDR1 and CDR2 from the germline V gene are SEHNR and FQNEAQ (reference sequence). The assay was immunoSEQ multiplex PCR, and TCRdb's table has in-frame clones only and misses some. In the table there are tens of thousands of clones, approximately 92% of which are singletons. The receptor comes from an adult with an advanced solid tumor such as melanoma, head and neck, liver or kidney cancer. The chain is built from TRBV7-9 and TRBJ2-5, with TRBD2 identical over 12 bases. Sequencing was performed on CD4+ or CD8+ T cells sorted from blood, taken in a trial of the OX40 agonist ivuxolimab. The CDR3 sequence is CASSLGTSGNMWETQYF. CDR3 DNA sequence: TGTGCCAGCAGCTTAGGGACTAGCGGGAATATGTGGGAGACCCAGTACTTC.